Listed below are T cell receptor beta chains from one sample, sequenced in a study of identical twins. TCRdb re-called the 5' RACE reads through MiXCR, storing one row per CDR3 protein. The sample carries more than 1.5 million distinct CDR3 sequences, less than 35% recorded once. The specimen sequenced was cord blood. All receptors come from a newborn girl in good health. The conserved cysteine and the conserved F or W are not part of the CDR3 here. The D gene is left open where the match is weak.

j_call,v_call,d_call,cdr3_aa
TRBJ2-7,TRBV7-2,TRBD1,ASSLEGQGTEQY
TRBJ1-6,TRBV25-1,TRBD1,ASSDPGQGNSPPH
TRBJ1-5,TRBV15,NA,ATSSNYQPQH
TRBJ2-3,TRBV11-2,TRBD2,ASSFLAGGGGTDTQY
TRBJ2-3,TRBV4-2,TRBD2,ASSHTSGRTDTQY
TRBJ2-1,TRBV7-9,NA,ASTGSHNEQF
TRBJ1-2,TRBV7-9,NA,ASSSYRDHYGYT
TRBJ1-6,TRBV27,TRBD1,AHLQGAGNSPLH
TRBJ2-5,TRBV13,TRBD2,ASSFGVGGTQETQY
NA,TRBV11-2,TRBD2,ASSLRGRGLAGAFSYNEQY
TRBJ2-1,TRBV20-1,NA,SARSVLSYNEQF
TRBJ2-6,TRBV12-3/TRBV12-4,NA,ASSYLGNRANVLT
TRBJ1-4,TRBV10-1,NA,ASSEDMREKLF
TRBJ1-1,TRBV28,TRBD1,ASSLARGSEAF
TRBJ2-3,TRBV7-2,NA,ASSFPGGLASTDTQF
TRBJ1-4,TRBV29-1,TRBD1,SVEPVTGNEKLF
TRBJ2-1,TRBV6-1,NA,ASLTSRGIYNEQF
TRBJ2-7,TRBV20-1,NA,SASINPRRYEQY
TRBJ1-5,TRBV10-1,NA,ASSSDRNLNQPQH
TRBJ1-1,TRBV28,NA,ASSLREGGAF
TRBJ2-3,TRBV20-1,TRBD2,SAPVREDRSTDTQY
TRBJ1-5,TRBV19,TRBD1,ASSMEGAHYQPQH
TRBJ2-1,TRBV5-6,NA,ASSLAPPYNEQF
TRBJ1-5,TRBV11-2,NA,ASSLGNGNQPQH
TRBJ1-6,TRBV27,NA,ASSLSGQYNSPLH
TRBJ1-6,TRBV20-1,TRBD1,SAPTGGNYNSPLH
TRBJ1-4,TRBV5-1,TRBD1,ASSLSGTGARATNEKLF
TRBJ2-7,TRBV24-1,NA,ATSDFRGRQY
TRBJ2-4,TRBV20-1,NA,SASLALEQY
TRBJ2-5,TRBV7-7,NA,ASGSAGTVQETQY
TRBJ2-5,TRBV14,TRBD1,ASSLRTGGETQY
TRBJ2-7,TRBV2,NA,ASSEGVNEQY
TRBJ1-2,TRBV6-1,NA,ASITPGLLYGYT
TRBJ2-3,TRBV5-4,TRBD1,ASRGTGGADTQY
TRBJ2-1,TRBV12-3/TRBV12-4,NA,ASSLFPVHEQF
TRBJ2-1,TRBV20-1,TRBD2,SARDGGTSVYNGQF